This TCR beta chain was found in a study of pediatric ulcerative colitis. Assay used: immunoSEQ multiplex PCR; TCRdb lists only in-frame clones, some missing. The sample contains 30,000 to 40,000 clones, roughly 81% of which appear only once. This CDR3 has 11 residues. CDR1 and CDR2 (germline): SQVTM, ANQGSEA. V trimming: 6 bases; J trimming: 10 bases; junction bases outside the gene matches: 5. On this clone itself: Its antigen is not known.

Findings and caveats of the study: Two patients had blood samples with substantially reduced template counts.

Rectal tissue came from one to two pinch biopsies taken at colonoscopy. The sequenced sample was gut tissue. This rearrangement joins TRBV29-1 to TRBJ2-1; 8 nucleotides agree with TRBD2. The receptor's source is a boy younger than 18 with mild ulcerative colitis. The CDR3 sequence is CSVARGGEQFF. CDR3 nucleotides: TGCAGCGTCGCCCGGGGGGGAGAGCAGTTCTTC.